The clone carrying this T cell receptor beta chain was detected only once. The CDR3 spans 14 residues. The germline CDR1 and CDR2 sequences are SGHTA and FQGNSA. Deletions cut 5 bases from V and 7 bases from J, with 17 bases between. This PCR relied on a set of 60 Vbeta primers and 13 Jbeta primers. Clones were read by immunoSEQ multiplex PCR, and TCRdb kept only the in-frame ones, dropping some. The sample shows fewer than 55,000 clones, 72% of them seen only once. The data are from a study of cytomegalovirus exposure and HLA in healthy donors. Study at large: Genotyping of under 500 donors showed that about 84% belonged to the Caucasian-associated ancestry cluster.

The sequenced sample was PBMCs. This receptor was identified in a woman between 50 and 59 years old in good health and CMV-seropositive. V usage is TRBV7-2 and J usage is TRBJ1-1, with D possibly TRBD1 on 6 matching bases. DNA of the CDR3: TGTGCCAGCAGCCGAAGTCAGGGGCAGGGTGAAGCTTTCTTT. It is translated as CASSRSQGQGEAFF.